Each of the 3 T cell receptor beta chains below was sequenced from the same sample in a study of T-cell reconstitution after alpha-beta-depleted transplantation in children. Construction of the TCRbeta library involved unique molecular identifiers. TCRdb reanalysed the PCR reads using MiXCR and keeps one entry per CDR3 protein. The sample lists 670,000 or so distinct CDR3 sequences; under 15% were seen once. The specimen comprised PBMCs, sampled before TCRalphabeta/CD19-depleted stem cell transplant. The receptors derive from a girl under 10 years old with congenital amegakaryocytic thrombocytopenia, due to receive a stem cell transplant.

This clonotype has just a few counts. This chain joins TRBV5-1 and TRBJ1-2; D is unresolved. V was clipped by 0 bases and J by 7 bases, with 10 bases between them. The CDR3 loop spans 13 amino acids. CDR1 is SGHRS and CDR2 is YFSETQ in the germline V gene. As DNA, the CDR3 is TGCGCCAGCAGCTTGGTGGAGGCCGGTGGCTACACCTTC. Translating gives CASSLVEAGGYTF.

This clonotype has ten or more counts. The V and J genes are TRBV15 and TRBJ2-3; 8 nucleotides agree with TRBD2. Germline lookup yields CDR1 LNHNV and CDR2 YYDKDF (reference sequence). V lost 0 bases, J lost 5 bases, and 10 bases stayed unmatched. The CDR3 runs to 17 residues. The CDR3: CATSRDNLREALDTQYF. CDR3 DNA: TGTGCCACCAGCAGAGATAATTTGCGGGAGGCTCTAGATACGCAGTATTTT.

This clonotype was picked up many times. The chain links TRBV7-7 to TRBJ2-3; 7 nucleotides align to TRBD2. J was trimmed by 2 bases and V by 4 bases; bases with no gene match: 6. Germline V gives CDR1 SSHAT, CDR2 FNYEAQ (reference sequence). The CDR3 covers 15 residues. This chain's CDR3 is CASSSTAGITDTQYF. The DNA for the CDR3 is TGTGCCAGCAGCTCAACAGCGGGAATCACAGATACGCAGTATTTT. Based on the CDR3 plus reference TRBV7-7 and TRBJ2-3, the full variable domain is GAGVSQSPRYKVTKRGQDVTLRCDPISSHATLYWYQQALGQGPEFLTYFNYEAQPDKSGLPSDRFSAERPEGSISTLTIQRTEQRDSAMYRCASSSTAGITDTQYFGPGTRLTVL.